This T cell receptor (beta chain) emerged from a study of T cells after yellow fever vaccination. Study as a whole: Preparation of fractions with low cell numbers was performed using SMART-Seq v4 Ultra Low Input.

The sample holds a few counts of this clonotype. Making TCR cDNA involved 5'RACE template switching, which added UMIs and a universal primer site. TCRdb re-derived calls from the 5' RACE reads in MiXCR, one entry per CDR3 protein. Of a few hundred thousand distinct CDR3 sequences listed, under 9% are singletons. CDR3 length: 16 amino acids. The ends were cut back, 7 bases at V and 3 bases at J, with 21 bases in the middle. From germline, CDR1 is SEHNR and CDR2 FQNEAQ (reference sequence). The material was CD4+ T cells sorted from PBMCs, obtained 5 days after the yellow fever booster vaccination. The receptor was isolated from a man between 18 and 29 years old who received the YFV17D yellow fever vaccine. The chain couples TRBV7-9 to TRBJ1-1; possible D gene TRBD1, 5 bases. The CDR3 bases are TGTGCCAGCATCCAGTTCGGGGAGGGGTTTCACACTGAAGCTTTCTTT. Protein sequence: CASIQFGEGFHTEAFF.